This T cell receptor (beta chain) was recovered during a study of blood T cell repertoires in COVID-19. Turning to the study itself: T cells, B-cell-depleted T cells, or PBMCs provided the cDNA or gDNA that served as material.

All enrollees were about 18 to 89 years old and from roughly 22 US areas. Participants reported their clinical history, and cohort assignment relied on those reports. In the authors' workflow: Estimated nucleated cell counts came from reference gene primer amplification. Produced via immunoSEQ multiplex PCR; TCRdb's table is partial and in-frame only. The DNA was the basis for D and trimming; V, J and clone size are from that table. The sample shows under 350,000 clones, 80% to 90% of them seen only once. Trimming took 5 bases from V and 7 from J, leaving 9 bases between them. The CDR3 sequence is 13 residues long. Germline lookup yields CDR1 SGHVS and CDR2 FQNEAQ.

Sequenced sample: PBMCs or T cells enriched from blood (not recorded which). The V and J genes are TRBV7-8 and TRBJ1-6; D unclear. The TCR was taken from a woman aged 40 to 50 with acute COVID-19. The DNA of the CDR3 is TGTGCCAGCAGCATCTCAGGCAATTCACCCCTCCACTTT. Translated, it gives CASSISGNSPLHF.